This paragraph covers one TCR beta chain sequence. Its antigen is unidentified. The data derive from a study of shared clonotypes between healthy human individuals. In the study overall: The donors, a couple of women and a few men, were aged 18 to 49. Study-wide results and limits: Against clonotypes common to all four donors, non-shared ones had lower generation probabilities. In general, naive subsets displayed greater estimated richness than memory subsets did. A handful of donors showed sharing of approximately 4.7% of naive CD4 clonotypes.

Profiling relied on immunoSEQ multiplex PCR, and the TCRdb table lists in-frame clones only, not all of them. The sample consists of about 2.1 million clones, approximately 92% of them appearing once. Germline V CDR1 and CDR2: MNHNS, SASEGT. V was trimmed by 2 bases and J by 6 bases, leaving 13 bases between them. There are 14 residues in the CDR3. Terminally differentiated effector memory CD45RA+ cells were excluded from the naive CD8 cells, which were CD45RO-negative and positively selected for CCR7. This clonotype originated in a man aged 18 to 30 in good health. Some clones in this sample may be carry-over from other donors' samples. The rearrangement uses TRBV6-1 and TRBJ1-1; D perhaps matches TRBD1 (6 bases). The specimen sequenced was naive CD8+ T cells from PBMCs. CDR3 region: CASSERGRGPEAFF. In DNA form, the CDR3 reads TGTGCCAGCAGTGAAAGGGGGAGGGGTCCTGAAGCTTTCTTT.